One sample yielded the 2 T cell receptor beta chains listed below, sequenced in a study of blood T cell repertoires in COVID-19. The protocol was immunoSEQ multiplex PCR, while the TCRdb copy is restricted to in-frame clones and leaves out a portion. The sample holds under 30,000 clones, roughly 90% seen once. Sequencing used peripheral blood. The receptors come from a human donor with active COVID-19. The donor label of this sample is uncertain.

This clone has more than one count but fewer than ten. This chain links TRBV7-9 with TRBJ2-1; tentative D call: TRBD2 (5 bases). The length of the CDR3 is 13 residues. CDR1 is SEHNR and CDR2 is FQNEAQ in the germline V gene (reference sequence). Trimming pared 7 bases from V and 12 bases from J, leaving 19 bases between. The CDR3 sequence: CASMIDLLGGQFF. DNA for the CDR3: TGTGCCAGCATGATTGACCTCTTAGGAGGGCAGTTCTTC.

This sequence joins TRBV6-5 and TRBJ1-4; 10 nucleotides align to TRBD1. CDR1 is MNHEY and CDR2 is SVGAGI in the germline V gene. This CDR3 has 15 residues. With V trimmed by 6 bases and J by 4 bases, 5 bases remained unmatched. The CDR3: CASSHGTGVNEKLFF. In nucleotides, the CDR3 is TGTGCCAGCAGCCATGGGACAGGGGTTAATGAAAAACTGTTTTTT.